This T cell receptor beta chain originates from a study of T cell changes during pregnancy in multiple sclerosis. This clone was recorded once. TCRdb keeps only in-frame clones here, not all; method: immunoSEQ multiplex PCR. The sample records tens of thousands of clones, roughly 90% being singletons. The V gene's germline CDR1 is SNHLY and CDR2 FYNNEI. The CDR3 runs to 14 residues. V dropped 3 bases and J dropped 8; count of bases not matched to a gene: 6. This sequence originates from a female donor with multiple sclerosis, enrolled in a pregnancy study. This sample comprised CD8+ T cells from peripheral blood mononuclear cells, obtained in the first trimester of pregnancy. The chain links TRBV2 to TRBJ1-2; 10 nucleotides agree with TRBD1. CDR3 in DNA: TGTGCCAGCAGTGAGTCCGGACAGGGGGTCGGCTACACCTTC. Residues: CASSESGQGVGYTF.